The rows below give T cell receptor beta chains drawn from one sample of a study of control samples from healthy donors and cancer patients. The table came from immunoSEQ multiplex PCR; TCRdb's copy has only in-frame clones and leaves some out. The repertoire holds more than 60,000 clones, with 90% as singletons. The sample was PBMCs. Source of these receptors: a man in his sixties with colorectal cancer. The CDR3 runs from the conserved cysteine through the conserved F or W. The D gene is left open where the match is weak. Clone size appears in some rows only: once, few, many, or a class for an expanded clone.

TRBV6-5	TRBD2	TRBJ2-1	.	CASSYVASGYNEQFF	TGTGCCAGCAGCTATGTGGCTAGCGGGTACAATGAGCAGTTCTTC
TRBV18	.	TRBJ2-2	.	CASSPPPGELFF	TGTGCCAGCTCACCCCCCCCCGGGGAGCTGTTTTTT
TRBV30	TRBD1	TRBJ1-2	.	CAWSIPGQGAVGIGYTF	TGTGCCTGGAGTATCCCGGGACAGGGGGCGGTCGGTATCGGCTACACCTTC
TRBV13	.	TRBJ2-3	.	CASSSGDTDTQYF	TGTGCCAGCAGTTCTGGCGACACAGATACGCAGTATTTT
TRBV10-3	.	TRBJ2-7	.	CAISESGGVTDEQYF	TGTGCCATCAGTGAGTCAGGGGGGGTGACTGACGAGCAGTACTTC
TRBV7-9	.	TRBJ2-5	.	CASSLDYQETQYF	TGTGCCAGCAGTTTGGACTACCAAGAGACCCAGTACTTC
TRBV18	.	TRBJ2-3	.	CASSPEDTQYF	TGTGCCAGCTCACCGGAGGATACGCAGTATTTT
TRBV30	.	TRBJ1-4	.	CAWSDGFSTNEKLFF	TGTGCCTGGAGTGATGGATTTTCAACTAATGAAAAACTGTTTTTT
TRBV2	.	TRBJ2-2	.	CASTDPTTGELFF	TGTGCCAGCACGGACCCAACCACCGGGGAGCTGTTTTTT
TRBV9	.	TRBJ2-5	once	CASSVEFYGETQYF	TGTGCCAGCAGCGTAGAGTTCTATGGAGAGACCCAGTACTTC
TRBV9	.	TRBJ2-3	few	CASSVVASSTDTQYF	TGTGCCAGCAGCGTAGTTGCTAGTAGCACAGATACGCAGTATTTT
TRBV7-9	TRBD2	TRBJ2-1	.	CASSLGSGGGEQFF	TGTGCCAGCAGCTTAGGTAGCGGGGGCGGTGAGCAGTTCTTC
TRBV21-1	.	TRBJ1-5	.	CASPGGRDRNQPQHF	TGTGCCAGCCCCGGGGGGCGGGACCGCAATCAGCCCCAGCATTTT
TRBV4-1	.	TRBJ2-4	.	CASRSDVAKNIQYF	TGCGCCAGCAGATCTGACGTAGCCAAAAACATTCAGTACTTC
TRBV2	TRBD1	TRBJ2-3	.	CASSLRQGIDTQYF	TGTGCCAGCAGTCTTCGACAGGGGATTGATACGCAGTATTTT
TRBV7-9	TRBD1	TRBJ2-7	.	CASSLRDRGGSYEQYF	TGTGCCAGCAGCCTGCGGGACAGGGGCGGTTCCTACGAGCAGTACTTC
TRBV18	.	TRBJ2-1	.	CASSPSGAGEQFF	TGTGCCAGCTCACCATCTGGGGCAGGGGAGCAGTTCTTC
TRBV15	TRBD1	TRBJ1-1	.	CATSRVPLGQGTEAFF	TGTGCCACCAGCAGAGTACCGCTCGGACAGGGCACTGAAGCTTTCTTT
TRBV5-1	.	TRBJ2-5	.	CASSLGGLQERRETQYF	TGCGCCAGCAGCTTGGGGGGGCTGCAGGAGAGGAGAGAGACCCAGTACTTC
TRBV6-2/TRBV6-3	.	TRBJ1-2	.	CASNYAVGGYTF	TGTGCCAGCAATTACGCGGTGGGCGGCTACACCTTC
TRBV9	.	TRBJ1-6	.	CASSVAGESPLHF	TGTGCCAGCAGCGTAGCGGGGGAATCACCCCTCCACTTT
TRBV30	TRBD2	TRBJ2-3	.	CAWSVRITGLAGKDTQYF	TGTGCCTGGAGTGTGAGGATAACCGGACTAGCGGGGAAAGATACGCAGTATTTT
TRBV6-5	.	TRBJ2-5	.	CASSYSQETQYF	TGTGCCAGCAGTTACTCGCAGGAGACCCAGTACTTC
TRBV7-9	.	TRBJ2-2	.	CASDRTGNTGELFF	TGTGCCAGTGATAGGACGGGAAACACCGGGGAGCTGTTTTTT
TRBV6-5	.	TRBJ1-1	.	CASRRQANTEAFF	TGTGCCAGCAGGAGGCAGGCGAACACTGAAGCTTTCTTT
TRBV4-2	.	TRBJ2-4	.	CASSQESEGSVQYF	TGTGCCAGCAGCCAAGAATCTGAGGGTTCTGTTCAGTACTTC
TRBV7-2	.	TRBJ2-1	.	CASSLAGGTYNEQFF	TGTGCCAGCAGCTTAGCTGGAGGTACCTACAATGAGCAGTTCTTC
TRBV27	.	TRBJ1-4	.	CASSSSPTGWLFF	TGTGCCAGCAGTTCCTCTCCTACAGGGTGGCTGTTTTTT
TRBV6-5	.	TRBJ1-2	once	CASKSIEIDRGYTF	TGTGCCAGCAAATCCATAGAAATTGACCGTGGCTACACCTTC
TRBV12-5	.	TRBJ1-5	.	CASGLVGKWQPQHF	TGTGCTAGTGGTTTGGTTGGAAAATGGCAGCCCCAGCATTTT
TRBV2	.	TRBJ1-4	few	CAGSAWGAREKLFF	TGTGCCGGCAGTGCTTGGGGGGCGCGGGAAAAACTGTTTTTT
TRBV15	TRBD1	TRBJ2-7	.	CATSSESGGEQYF	TGTGCCACCAGCAGTGAATCAGGGGGCGAGCAGTACTTC
TRBV18	TRBD1	TRBJ1-2	.	CASSPWDREIYGYTF	TGTGCCAGCTCACCGTGGGACAGGGAGATTTACGGCTACACCTTC
TRBV14	.	TRBJ1-6	.	CASSRRLGHTNSPLHF	TGTGCCAGCAGCCGCCGGCTTGGACACACCAATTCACCCCTCCACTTT
TRBV4-2	.	TRBJ1-5	.	CASSQDSQGVNQPQHF	TGTGCCAGCAGCCAAGATTCCCAGGGCGTCAATCAGCCCCAGCATTTT
TRBV2	TRBD1	TRBJ2-7	few	CASSGQGAYEQYF	TGTGCCAGCAGTGGGCAGGGGGCGTACGAGCAGTACTTC
TRBV7-7	TRBD1	TRBJ2-1	.	CASSLGQGAYNEQFF	TGTGCCAGCAGCTTAGGGCAGGGGGCCTACAATGAGCAGTTCTTC
TRBV12-5	TRBD2	TRBJ2-3	.	CASGLGLAASTDTQYF	TGTGCTAGTGGTTTGGGTCTAGCGGCCAGCACAGATACGCAGTATTTT
TRBV4-1	TRBD1	TRBJ2-1	.	CASSPGGFSYNEQFF	TGCGCCAGCAGCCCAGGGGGTTTCTCCTACAATGAGCAGTTCTTC
TRBV6-6	.	TRBJ1-5	.	CASMGAYSNQPQHF	TGTGCCAGCATGGGGGCCTATAGCAATCAGCCCCAGCATTTT